Listed below are T cell receptor beta chains from one sample, sequenced in a study of cytomegalovirus exposure and HLA in healthy donors. Repertoires were generated with immunoSEQ multiplex PCR, while TCRdb's copy carries only in-frame clones and drops some. The sample includes 150,000 to 200,000 clones, roughly four fifths of them seen just once. Material for sequencing was PBMCs. The receptors originated from a woman in her fifties or sixties in good health and CMV-seropositive. CDR3s include the opening cysteine and the closing phenylalanine or tryptophan. A D gene is named only where the DNA matches it firmly. The size of a clone is reported for some rows only, either as once, few or many, or as a class for expanded clones.

V	size	D	J	DNA	CDR3
TRBV18	.	.	TRBJ2-7	TGTGCCAGCTCACCCCGGGGGATTTCCTACGAGCAGTACTTC	CASSPRGISYEQYF
TRBV29-1	.	.	TRBJ1-5	TGCAGCGTGACATCCGGGACTGGACAGCCCCAGCATTTT	CSVTSGTGQPQHF
TRBV27	.	.	TRBJ1-2	TGTGCCAGCAGTTTCCACAGTAACTATGGCTACACCTTC	CASSFHSNYGYTF
TRBV15	few	.	TRBJ1-5	TGTGCCACCAGCAGAGATTTGGGGGCTCAGCCCCAGCATTTT	CATSRDLGAQPQHF
TRBV5-5	few	.	TRBJ1-6	TGTGCCAGCAGCTCGCCAGTGGGGCTTTTAAATTCACCCCTCCACTTT	CASSSPVGLLNSPLHF
TRBV11-2	.	.	TRBJ1-3	TGTGCCAGCAGCTTAGGAACCAGCTCTGGAAACACCATATATTTT	CASSLGTSSGNTIYF
TRBV7-9	.	.	TRBJ2-6	TGTGCCAGCAGCCCCGACAGTGCCCTAGGGGCCAACGTCCTGACTTTC	CASSPDSALGANVLTF
TRBV10-1	.	.	TRBJ2-5	TGCGCCAGCAGTGAACATGTGGGAAGCGGCCAAGAGACCCAGTACTTC	CASSEHVGSGQETQYF
TRBV5-1	once	TRBD2	TRBJ2-7	TGCGCCAGCAGCTCCGGACTAGCGGGGGGGCCCTACGAGCAGTACTTC	CASSSGLAGGPYEQYF
TRBV5-1	once	TRBD2	TRBJ2-1	TGCGCCAGCAGCTTGGCAGCTAGCGGAAACAATGAGCAGTTCTTC	CASSLAASGNNEQFF
TRBV18	.	.	TRBJ1-1	TGTGCCAGCTCAGGAACCCATGACAGGAACACTGAAGCTTTCTTT	CASSGTHDRNTEAFF
TRBV18	.	.	TRBJ1-2	TGTGCCAGCTCACCGAGAAAGGGAGAGGTCCTTGGCTACACCTTC	CASSPRKGEVLGYTF
TRBV27	.	TRBD1	TRBJ1-5	TGTGCCAGCAGTCTACTGGGACAGTCTAGCAATCAGCCCCAGCATTTT	CASSLLGQSSNQPQHF
TRBV2	.	TRBD1	TRBJ1-1	TGTGCCAGCAGTGAGAGGGGGCTTACTGAAGCTTTCTTT	CASSERGLTEAFF
TRBV7-2	.	.	TRBJ1-1	TGTGCCAGCAGCTTATCACCCCTAGAAGCTTTCTTT	CASSLSPLEAFF
TRBV7-3	.	TRBD2	TRBJ2-3	TGTGCCAGCAGCCTAGCGGGGTTCGATACGCAGTATTTT	CASSLAGFDTQYF
TRBV6-5	.	TRBD1	TRBJ2-5	TGTGCCAGCAGTTACGGTCAGGGGGCGAGCGAGACCCAGTACTTC	CASSYGQGASETQYF
TRBV6-5	once	TRBD1	TRBJ2-1	TGTGCCAGCAGTAAGGGACAGGGGGCTTTTTATGAGCAGTTCTTC	CASSKGQGAFYEQFF
TRBV18	.	TRBD1	TRBJ1-2	TGTGCCAGCTCCCAAGGACAGGGACGAAGTGGCTACACCTTC	CASSQGQGRSGYTF
TRBV19	.	.	TRBJ1-6	TGTGCCAGTAGTTCTTACGACAGCTATAATTCACCCCTCCACTTT	CASSSYDSYNSPLHF
TRBV5-1	.	TRBD2	TRBJ2-7	TGCGCCAGCAGCTACGCCGGGGGGGCCGGGTACGAGCAGTACTTC	CASSYAGGAGYEQYF
TRBV6-6	.	TRBD1	TRBJ1-2	TGTGCCAGCAGTTACCCCGACAGGGGAGATGGCTACACCTTC	CASSYPDRGDGYTF
TRBV6-5	.	TRBD1	TRBJ1-2	TGTGCCAGCCTATTACGGGACAGTGTTAACTATGGCTACACCTTC	CASLLRDSVNYGYTF
TRBV18	.	TRBD2	TRBJ2-3	TGTGCCAGCTCACCGAATAGCGGGGGGCTCGATACGCAGTATTTT	CASSPNSGGLDTQYF
TRBV5-6	few	TRBD1	TRBJ2-3	TGTGCCAGCAGCTTGGCGGCAGGGGGCCCTAGCACAGATACGCAGTATTTT	CASSLAAGGPSTDTQYF
TRBV5-4	.	TRBD2	TRBJ2-1	TGTGCCAGCAGCCCCCTCGGGGGGAGGACCTACAATGAGCAGTTCTTC	CASSPLGGRTYNEQFF
TRBV4-1	.	.	TRBJ1-2	TGCGCCAGCAGCCAAGTCGACAGGCAAAATGGCTACACCTTC	CASSQVDRQNGYTF
TRBV19	.	.	TRBJ1-1	TGTGCCAGTATTATGAGTCAGGAGAACACTGAAGCTTTCTTT	CASIMSQENTEAFF
TRBV19	.	.	TRBJ1-1	TGTGCCAGTACCCAAGTTGGCCAGAACACTGAAGCTTTCTTT	CASTQVGQNTEAFF
TRBV9	once	TRBD2	TRBJ2-7	TGTGCCAGCAGCGTAGCGGGGGGGATGACTAGCAACCCCTACGAGCAGTACTTC	CASSVAGGMTSNPYEQYF
TRBV6-6	.	TRBD2	TRBJ2-7	TGTGCCAGCAGGAAGACTAGCGGGGGGGTTAGGGAGCAGTACTTC	CASRKTSGGVREQYF
TRBV2	.	.	TRBJ1-2	TGTGCCAGCAGGGGAGTAACCTATGGCTACACCTTC	CASRGVTYGYTF
TRBV7-9	few	.	TRBJ1-1	TGTGCCAGCATTCCAGGAGGTATGAACACTGAAGCTTTCTTT	CASIPGGMNTEAFF
TRBV6-5	.	TRBD1	TRBJ1-1	TGTGCCAGCAGTTACGGCGACAGGGTAGGGGATACTGAAGCTTTCTTT	CASSYGDRVGDTEAFF
TRBV2	.	TRBD1	TRBJ2-1	TGTGCCAGCAGAAACAGGGGTGATGAGCAGTTCTTC	CASRNRGDEQFF
TRBV5-6	.	.	TRBJ1-1	TGTGCCAGCAGCACAACAGGGCGGACTGAAGCTTTCTTT	CASSTTGRTEAFF
TRBV11-2	.	.	TRBJ2-5	TGTGCCAGCAGCTTAGTGGCAGGGTCAGGAGAGACCCAGTACTTC	CASSLVAGSGETQYF
TRBV5-1	once	TRBD1	TRBJ1-2	TGCGCCAGCAGCCTGGGGCAGGGGGCCCTCTATGGCTACACCTTC	CASSLGQGALYGYTF
TRBV5-1	.	.	TRBJ2-3	TGCGCCAGCAGCTTGGAGGGGGGGCTGTCAGATACGCAGTATTTT	CASSLEGGLSDTQYF
TRBV5-1	.	.	TRBJ2-5	TGCGCCAGCAGACGAACAGGGTTACAAGAGACCCAGTACTTC	CASRRTGLQETQYF
TRBV11-2	few	TRBD2	TRBJ2-3	TGTGCCAGCAGCTTAGCGATAGCGGGCCTCGGCACAGATACGCAGTATTTT	CASSLAIAGLGTDTQYF
TRBV7-9	few	TRBD2	TRBJ2-1	TGTGCCAGCAGCTCAAGCGGGGGGGCCCCTGAGCAGTTCTTC	CASSSSGGAPEQFF
TRBV18	.	TRBD1	TRBJ2-7	TGTGCCAGCTCACCACCGAGCCAGGGGGCGACCAACGAGCAGTACTTC	CASSPPSQGATNEQYF
TRBV4-2	once	TRBD1	TRBJ1-4	TGTGCCAGCAGCCAACCAACAGGGGAGGTCGAAAAACTGTTTTTT	CASSQPTGEVEKLFF
TRBV12-5	.	TRBD1	TRBJ1-1	TGTGCTAGTGGTTCGCAGGACAGGGCCACTGAAGCTTTCTTT	CASGSQDRATEAFF
TRBV5-4	.	.	TRBJ2-7	TGTGCCAGCAGCACCCGCCAGATCTCCTACGAGCAGTACTTC	CASSTRQISYEQYF
TRBV11-3	.	.	TRBJ2-1	TGTGCCAGCAGCTTGGGGGTCGGGGGAAGCTCCTACAATGAGCAGTTCTTC	CASSLGVGGSSYNEQFF
TRBV18	.	TRBD1	TRBJ1-1	TGTGCCAGCTCACCAACCTCAGGGGGCGGGACAGCCGGCTGGTCGGCTTTCTTT	CASSPTSGGGTAGWSAFF
TRBV9	.	TRBD1	TRBJ1-2	TGTGCCAGCAGCTCCGGACAGGAACGCTACACCTTC	CASSSGQERYTF
TRBV10-1	few	TRBD1	TRBJ2-7	TGCGCCAGCAGTGAGTCTGGGACAGGGGGCTCCGAGCAGTACTTC	CASSESGTGGSEQYF
TRBV28	.	TRBD2	TRBJ2-5	TGTGCCAGCAGTTCCGCCGAACTAGCGGGGGGGCACTTTAGGCAGACCCAGTACTTC	CASSSAELAGGHFRQTQYF
TRBV2	.	TRBD1	TRBJ1-2	TGCGCCAGCAGTGAAGGGCGGAGACAGGGGGCAGGTGGCTACACCTTC	CASSEGRRQGAGGYTF
TRBV10-1	.	.	TRBJ2-3	TGCGCCAGCAGTGAAGCGGGTATTGCAGATACGCAGTATTTT	CASSEAGIADTQYF
TRBV28	.	TRBD2	TRBJ2-3	TGTGCCAGCAGTTTAGAGGGGACTAGCGGGGAGAGCACAGATACGCAGTATTTT	CASSLEGTSGESTDTQYF
TRBV5-1	.	TRBD1	TRBJ2-3	TGCGCCAGCAGCTCGCTCGGGACAGCCAGCACAGATACGCAGTATTTT	CASSSLGTASTDTQYF
TRBV30	.	TRBD1	TRBJ2-7	TGTGCCTGGAGTGGGGTAGACAGGGACACCTACGAGCAGTACTTC	CAWSGVDRDTYEQYF
TRBV6-1	.	TRBD1	TRBJ2-7	TGTGCCAGCAGTAGGGACAGGGGGAATTACGAGCAGTACTTC	CASSRDRGNYEQYF